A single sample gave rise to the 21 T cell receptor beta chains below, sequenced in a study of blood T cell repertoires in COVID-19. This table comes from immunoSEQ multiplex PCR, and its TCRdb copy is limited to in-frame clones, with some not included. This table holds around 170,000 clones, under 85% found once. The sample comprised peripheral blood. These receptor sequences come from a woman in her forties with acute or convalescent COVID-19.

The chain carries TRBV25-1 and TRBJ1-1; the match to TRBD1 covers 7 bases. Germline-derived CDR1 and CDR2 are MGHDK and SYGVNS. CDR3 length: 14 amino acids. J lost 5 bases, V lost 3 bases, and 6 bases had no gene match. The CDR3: CASSDIAGGTEAFF. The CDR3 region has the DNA TGTGCCAGCAGTGACATCGCAGGGGGGACTGAAGCTTTCTTT.

The CDR3 spells CASRPYRDDYGYTF. The CDR3, as DNA: TGTGCCAGCAGACCTTACAGGGACGACTATGGCTACACCTTC. The V gene is TRBV28, the J gene TRBJ1-2; D is perhaps TRBD1 (6 bases). Between the trimmed V and J ends, which lost 6 bases and 3 bases, there was a span of 14 bases. The germline CDR1 and CDR2 sequences are MDHEN and SYDVKM. The length of the CDR3 is 14 residues.

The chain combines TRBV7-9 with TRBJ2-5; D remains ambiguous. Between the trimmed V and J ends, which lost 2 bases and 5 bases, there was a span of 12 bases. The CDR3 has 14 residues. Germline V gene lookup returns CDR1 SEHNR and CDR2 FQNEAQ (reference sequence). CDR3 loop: CASSLSSLVETQYF. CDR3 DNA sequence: TGTGCCAGCAGCTTATCGAGTCTAGTCGAGACCCAGTACTTC.

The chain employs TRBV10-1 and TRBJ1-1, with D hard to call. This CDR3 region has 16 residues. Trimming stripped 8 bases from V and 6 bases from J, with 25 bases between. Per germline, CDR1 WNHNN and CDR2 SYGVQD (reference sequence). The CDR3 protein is CASPRSHGSGVPEAFF. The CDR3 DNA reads TGCGCCAGCCCACGATCCCATGGGTCCGGAGTCCCTGAAGCTTTCTTT.

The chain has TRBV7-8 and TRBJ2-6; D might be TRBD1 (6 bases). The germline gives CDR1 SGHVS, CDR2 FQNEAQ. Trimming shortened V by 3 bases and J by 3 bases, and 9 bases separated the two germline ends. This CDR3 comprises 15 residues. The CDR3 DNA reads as TGTGCCAGCAGCTTCGGACAGTTTGGGGCCAACGTCCTGACTTTC. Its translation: CASSFGQFGANVLTF.

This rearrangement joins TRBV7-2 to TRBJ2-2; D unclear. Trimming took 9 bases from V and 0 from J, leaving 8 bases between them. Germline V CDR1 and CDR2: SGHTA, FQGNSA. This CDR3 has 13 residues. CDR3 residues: CASAYPNTGELFF. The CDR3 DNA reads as TGTGCCAGTGCCTACCCGAACACCGGGGAGCTGTTTTTT.

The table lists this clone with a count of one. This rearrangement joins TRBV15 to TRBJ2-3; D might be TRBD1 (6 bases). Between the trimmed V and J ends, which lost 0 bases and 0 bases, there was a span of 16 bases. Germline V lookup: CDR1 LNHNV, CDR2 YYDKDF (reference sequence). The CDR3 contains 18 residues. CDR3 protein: CATSREGGADSSTDTQYF. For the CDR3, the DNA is TGTGCCACCAGCAGAGAAGGGGGTGCTGACTCTAGCACAGATACGCAGTATTTT.

Written as DNA, the CDR3 is TGTGCCAGCAGTTATGGGGGCGCGTCGGGTCAGCCCCAGCATTTT. Its protein product is CASSYGGASGQPQHF. The V call is TRBV6-5, the J call TRBJ1-5; the D gene is possibly TRBD1 (6 bases). The CDR3 contains 15 residues. Germline V gene data show CDR1 as MNHEY and CDR2 as SVGAGI. V dropped 3 bases and J dropped 6 bases, with 15 bases sitting between them.

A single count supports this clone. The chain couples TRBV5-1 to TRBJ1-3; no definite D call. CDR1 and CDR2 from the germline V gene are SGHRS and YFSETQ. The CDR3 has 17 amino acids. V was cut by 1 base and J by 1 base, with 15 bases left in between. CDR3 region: CASSLTAGTTSGNTIYF. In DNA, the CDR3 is TGCGCCAGCAGCTTGACGGCAGGAACAACATCTGGAAACACCATATATTTT.

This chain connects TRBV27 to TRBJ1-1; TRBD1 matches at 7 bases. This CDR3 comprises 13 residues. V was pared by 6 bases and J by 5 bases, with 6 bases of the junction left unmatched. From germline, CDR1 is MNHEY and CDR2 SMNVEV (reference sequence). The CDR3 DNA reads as TGTGCCAGCAGCTTCCAGGGGGGAACTGAAGCTTTCTTT. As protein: CASSFQGGTEAFF.

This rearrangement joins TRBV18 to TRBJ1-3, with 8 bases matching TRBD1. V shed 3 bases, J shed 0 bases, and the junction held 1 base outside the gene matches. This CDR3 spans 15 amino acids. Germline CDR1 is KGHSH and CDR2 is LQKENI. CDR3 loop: CASSPGQGSGNTIYF. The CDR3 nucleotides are TGTGCCAGCTCACCTGGACAGGGCTCTGGAAACACCATATATTTT.

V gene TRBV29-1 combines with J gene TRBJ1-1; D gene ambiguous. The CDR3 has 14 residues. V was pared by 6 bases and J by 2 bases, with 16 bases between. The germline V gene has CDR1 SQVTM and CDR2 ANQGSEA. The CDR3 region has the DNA TGCAGCGTAGACGAAATAAACAGTAACACTGAAGCTTTCTTT. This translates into CSVDEINSNTEAFF.

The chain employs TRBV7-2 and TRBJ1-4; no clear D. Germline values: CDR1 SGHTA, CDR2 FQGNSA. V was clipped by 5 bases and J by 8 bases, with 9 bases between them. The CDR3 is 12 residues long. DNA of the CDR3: TGTGCCAGCAGCCAGGTCCGAGAAAAACTGTTTTTT. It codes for CASSQVREKLFF. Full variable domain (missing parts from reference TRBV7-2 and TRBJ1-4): GAGVSQSPSNKVTEKGKDVELRCDPISGHTALYWYRQSLGQGLEFLIYFQGNSAPDKSGLPSDRFSAERTGGSVSTLTIQRTQQEDSAVYLCASSQVREKLFFGSGTQLSVL.

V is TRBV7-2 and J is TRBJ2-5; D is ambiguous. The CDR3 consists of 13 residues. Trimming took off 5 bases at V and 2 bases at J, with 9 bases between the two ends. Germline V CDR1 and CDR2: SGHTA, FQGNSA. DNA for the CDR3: TGTGCCAGCAGCCCTCGGAGACAAGAGACCCAGTACTTC. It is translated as CASSPRRQETQYF.

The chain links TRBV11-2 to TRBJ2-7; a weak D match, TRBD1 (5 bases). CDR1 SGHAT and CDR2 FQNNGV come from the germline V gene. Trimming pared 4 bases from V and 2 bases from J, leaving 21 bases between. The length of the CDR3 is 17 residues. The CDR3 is CASSSVGRAVSTYEQYF. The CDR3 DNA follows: TGTGCCAGCAGCTCTGTGGGCAGGGCCGTCTCCACCTACGAGCAGTACTTC.

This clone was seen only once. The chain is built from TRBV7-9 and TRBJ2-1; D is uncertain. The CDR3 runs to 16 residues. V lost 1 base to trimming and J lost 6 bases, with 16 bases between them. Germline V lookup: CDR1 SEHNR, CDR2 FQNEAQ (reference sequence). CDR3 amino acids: CASSLGHSTTSNEQFF. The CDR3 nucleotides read TGTGCCAGCAGCTTAGGCCACAGCACAACTTCCAATGAGCAGTTCTTC. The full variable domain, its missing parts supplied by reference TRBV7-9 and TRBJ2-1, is DTGVSQNPRHKITKRGQNVTFRCDPISEHNRLYWYRQTLGQGPEFLTYFQNEAQLEKSRLLSDRFSAERPKGSFSTLEIQRTEQGDSAMYLCASSLGHSTTSNEQFFGPGTRLTVL.

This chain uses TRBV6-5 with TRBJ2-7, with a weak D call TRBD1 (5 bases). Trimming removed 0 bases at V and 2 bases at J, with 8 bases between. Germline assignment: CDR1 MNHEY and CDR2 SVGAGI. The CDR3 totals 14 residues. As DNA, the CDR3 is TGTGCCAGCAGTTACTCGAAACAGGCCTACGAGCAGTACTTC. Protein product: CASSYSKQAYEQYF.

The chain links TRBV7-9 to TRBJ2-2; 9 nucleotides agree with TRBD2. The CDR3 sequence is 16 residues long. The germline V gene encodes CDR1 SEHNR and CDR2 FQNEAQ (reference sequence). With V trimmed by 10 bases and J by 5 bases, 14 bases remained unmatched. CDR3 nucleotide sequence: TGTGCCACTTCAGACCGAGGGCGGGAGGGAACCGGGGAGCTGTTTTTT. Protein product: CATSDRGREGTGELFF.

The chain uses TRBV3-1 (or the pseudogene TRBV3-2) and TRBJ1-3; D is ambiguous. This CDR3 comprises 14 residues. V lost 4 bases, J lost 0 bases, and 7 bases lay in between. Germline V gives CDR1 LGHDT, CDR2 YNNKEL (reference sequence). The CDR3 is CASSPSSSGNTIYF. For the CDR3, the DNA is TGTGCCAGCAGCCCGAGTAGCTCTGGAAACACCATATATTTT.

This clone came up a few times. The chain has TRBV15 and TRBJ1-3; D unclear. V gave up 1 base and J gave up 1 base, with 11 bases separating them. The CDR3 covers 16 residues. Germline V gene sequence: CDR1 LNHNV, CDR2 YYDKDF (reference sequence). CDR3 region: CATSRVLSPSGNTIYF. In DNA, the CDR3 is TGTGCCACCAGCAGAGTACTTTCCCCGTCTGGAAACACCATATATTTT.

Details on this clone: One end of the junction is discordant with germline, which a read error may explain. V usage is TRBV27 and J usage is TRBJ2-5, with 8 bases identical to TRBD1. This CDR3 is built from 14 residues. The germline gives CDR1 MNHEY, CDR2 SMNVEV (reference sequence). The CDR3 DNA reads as TGTGCCAGCACCGGGACAGGTACCAAAGAGCCCCAGTACTTC. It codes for CASTGTGTKEPQYF.